This is a list of T cell receptor beta chains from one sample in a study of fetal regulatory T cell absence and autoimmunity. Sequenced by immunoSEQ multiplex PCR; TCRdb stores in-frame clones only, minus some. This sample has approximately 94,000 clones, with about 78% found just once. The sequenced sample consisted of pancreas tissue. The receptors shown here come from a male donor with IPEX syndrome. CDR3s include the opening cysteine and the closing phenylalanine or tryptophan. The order of the fields is D gene, J gene, V gene, clone size, CDR3 DNA, CDR3 protein. D genes are given only for firm matches. Some rows have no size entry. The others give once, few or many, or a class for an expanded clone.

>-|TRBJ1-1|TRBV5-1|-
TGCGCCAGCAGCTTACAGGGAGGCCAAGGCACTGAAGCTTTCTTT
CASSLQGGQGTEAFF
>-|TRBJ1-2|TRBV14|many
TGTGCCAGCAGCTCCGGAGGTGCTTATGGCTACACCTTC
CASSSGGAYGYTF
>TRBD2|TRBJ2-3|TRBV27|-
TGTGCCAGCAGTTTATCCCTAGCGGGAGGCCCCATCACAGATACGCAGTATTTT
CASSLSLAGGPITDTQYF
>-|TRBJ2-7|TRBV10-1|-
TGCGCCACCCCTCGTGGGCTAAGCCACGAGCAGTACTTC
CATPRGLSHEQYF
>TRBD2|TRBJ2-5|TRBV5-8|-
TGTGCCAGCAGCCCCTCACTAGCGACCCAAGAGACCCAGTACTTC
CASSPSLATQETQYF
>-|TRBJ1-1|TRBV27|-
TGTGCCCCCTCCCGGGGAAACACTGAAGCTTTCTTT
CAPSRGNTEAFF
>-|TRBJ2-5|TRBV5-1|-
TGCGCCAGCAGCTTTTCCGCCCGCCTCCAAGAGACCCAGTACTTC
CASSFSARLQETQYF
>-|TRBJ1-1|TRBV5-1|few
TGCGCCAGCAGCTTGGCCAGAGCTTTCTTT
CASSLARAFF
>-|TRBJ2-1|TRBV13|-
TGTGCCAGCAGCTTAGGGCGGGGACTCTACAATGAGCAGTTCTTC
CASSLGRGLYNEQFF
>-|TRBJ1-5|TRBV7-2|few
TGTGCCATCTCGAGGGGGAATCAGCCCCAGCATTTT
CAISRGNQPQHF
>-|TRBJ2-7|TRBV6-5|-
TGTGCCAGCGGGCCTTGGAACTACCCCCTTGAGCAGTACTTC
CASGPWNYPLEQYF
>TRBD2|TRBJ2-3|TRBV4-1|-
TGCGCCAGCAGCCGAACGACTAGCCATACGCAGTATTTT
CASSRTTSHTQYF
>-|TRBJ1-2|TRBV19|-
TGTGCCAGTAGTATAGAGTGGCCGGCAGTAGAGGACTACACCTTC
CASSIEWPAVEDYTF
>TRBD1|TRBJ1-2|TRBV7-8|-
TGTGCCAGCAGCTTAACCGTCACAGGGGACTATGGCTACACCTTC
CASSLTVTGDYGYTF
>TRBD2|TRBJ2-1|TRBV7-2|-
TGTGCCAGCAGCTTAGAGCGGGGGGGCCATGAGCAGTTCTTC
CASSLERGGHEQFF
>-|TRBJ1-5|TRBV18|-
TGTGCCAGCTCATCCGTAGAATGGCAGCCCCAGCATTTT
CASSSVEWQPQHF
>TRBD1|TRBJ2-7|TRBV10-1|-
TGCGCCAGCAGTGCCGGGACAGGGTTCGAGCAGTACTTC
CASSAGTGFEQYF
>TRBD2|TRBJ2-1|TRBV15|-
TGTGCCACCAGCAGAGATCGATATAGCGGGTCCTACAATGAGCAGTTCTTC
CATSRDRYSGSYNEQFF
>-|TRBJ2-1|TRBV6-1|-
TGTGCCAGCAGTGAAAATCCCCGCTCCTACAATGAGCAGTTCTTC
CASSENPRSYNEQFF
>-|TRBJ1-6|TRBV9|-
TGTGCCAGCAGCCTGGGGGGGCTCGGTTGGGATTCACCCCTCCACTTT
CASSLGGLGWDSPLHF
>-|TRBJ2-7|TRBV11-2|-
TGTGCCAGCAGCTTTATCCCTAATGGCGTGGGAGAGCAGTACTTC
CASSFIPNGVGEQYF
>-|TRBJ2-7|TRBV10-1|few
TGCGCCAGCAGTGAGTCGCTAGCGCCATCCTACGAGCAGTACTTC
CASSESLAPSYEQYF
>-|TRBJ2-3|TRBV7-8|-
TGTGCCAGCAGCTTAAATGGGGACCAAGGTACGCAGTATTTT
CASSLNGDQGTQYF